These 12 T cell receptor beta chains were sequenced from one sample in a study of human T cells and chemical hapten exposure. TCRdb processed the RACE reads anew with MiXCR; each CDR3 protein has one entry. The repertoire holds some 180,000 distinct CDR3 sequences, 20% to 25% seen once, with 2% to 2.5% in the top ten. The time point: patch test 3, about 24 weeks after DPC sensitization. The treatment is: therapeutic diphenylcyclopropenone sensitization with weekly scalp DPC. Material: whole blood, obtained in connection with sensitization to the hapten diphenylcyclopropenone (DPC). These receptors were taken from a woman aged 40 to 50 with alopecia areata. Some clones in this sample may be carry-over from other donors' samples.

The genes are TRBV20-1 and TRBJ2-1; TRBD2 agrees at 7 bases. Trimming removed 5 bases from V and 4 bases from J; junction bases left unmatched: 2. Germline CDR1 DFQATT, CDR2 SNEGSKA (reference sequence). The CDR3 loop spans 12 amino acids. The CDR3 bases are TGCAGTGCTGAAGCGGGATACAATGAGCAGTTCTTC. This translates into CSAEAGYNEQFF.

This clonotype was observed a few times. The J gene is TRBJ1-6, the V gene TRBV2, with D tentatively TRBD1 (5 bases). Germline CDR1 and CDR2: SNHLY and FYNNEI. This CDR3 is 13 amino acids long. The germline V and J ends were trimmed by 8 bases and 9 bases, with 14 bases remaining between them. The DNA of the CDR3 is TGTGCCAGCTTGCAGGGTTGGAGTTCACCCCTCCACTTT. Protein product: CASLQGWSSPLHF.

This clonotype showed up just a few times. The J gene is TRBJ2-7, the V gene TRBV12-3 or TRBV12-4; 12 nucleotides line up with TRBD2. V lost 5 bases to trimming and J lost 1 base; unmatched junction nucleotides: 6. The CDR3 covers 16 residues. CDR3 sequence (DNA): TGTGCCAGCAGTCCCGGGACTAGCGGGCGGTCCTACGAGCAGTACTTC. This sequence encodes CASSPGTSGRSYEQYF.

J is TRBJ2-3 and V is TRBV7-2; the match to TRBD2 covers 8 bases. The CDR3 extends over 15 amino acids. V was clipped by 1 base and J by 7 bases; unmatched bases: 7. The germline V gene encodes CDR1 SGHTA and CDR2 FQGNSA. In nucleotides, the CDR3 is TGTGCCAGCAGCTTAGACCTAGCGGGCTTTTATACGCAGTATTTT. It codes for CASSLDLAGFYTQYF.

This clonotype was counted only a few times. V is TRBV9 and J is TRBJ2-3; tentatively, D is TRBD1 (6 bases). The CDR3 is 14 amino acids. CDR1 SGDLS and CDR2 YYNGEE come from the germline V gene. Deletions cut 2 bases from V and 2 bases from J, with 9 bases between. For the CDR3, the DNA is TGTGCCAGCAGCGTTACAGGGATCACAGATACGCAGTATTTT. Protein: CASSVTGITDTQYF.

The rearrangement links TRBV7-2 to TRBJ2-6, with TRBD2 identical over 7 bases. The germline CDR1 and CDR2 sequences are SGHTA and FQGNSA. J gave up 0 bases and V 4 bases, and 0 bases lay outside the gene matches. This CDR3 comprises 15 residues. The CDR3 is CASSWTSSGANVLTF. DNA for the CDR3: TGTGCCAGCAGCTGGACTAGCTCTGGGGCCAACGTCCTGACTTTC.

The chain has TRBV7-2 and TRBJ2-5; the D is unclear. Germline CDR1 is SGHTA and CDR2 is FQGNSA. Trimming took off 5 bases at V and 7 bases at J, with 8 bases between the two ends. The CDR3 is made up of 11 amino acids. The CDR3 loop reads CASSHSGTQYF. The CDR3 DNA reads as TGTGCCAGCAGCCACTCGGGGACCCAGTACTTC.

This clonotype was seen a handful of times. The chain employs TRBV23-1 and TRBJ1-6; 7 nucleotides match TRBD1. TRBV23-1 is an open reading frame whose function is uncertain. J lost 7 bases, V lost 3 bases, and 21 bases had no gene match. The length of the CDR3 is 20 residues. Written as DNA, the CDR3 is TGCGCCAGCAGTCATCCACTCCGTTCCCGGGACAGAATTAAAAATTCACCCCTCCACTTT. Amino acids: CASSHPLRSRDRIKNSPLHF.

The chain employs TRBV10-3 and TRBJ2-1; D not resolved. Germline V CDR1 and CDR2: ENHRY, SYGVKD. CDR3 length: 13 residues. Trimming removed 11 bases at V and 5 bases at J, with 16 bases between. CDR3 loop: CASCPPGDNEQFF. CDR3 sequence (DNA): TGTGCCTCCTGCCCCCCGGGCGACAATGAGCAGTTCTTC.

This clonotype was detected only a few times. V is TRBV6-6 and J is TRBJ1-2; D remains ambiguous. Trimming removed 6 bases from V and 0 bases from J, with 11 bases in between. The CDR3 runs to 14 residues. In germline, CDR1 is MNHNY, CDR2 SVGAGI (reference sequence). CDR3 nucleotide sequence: TGTGCCAGCAGCCCAACGAGGGCTAACTATGGCTACACCTTC. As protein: CASSPTRANYGYTF.

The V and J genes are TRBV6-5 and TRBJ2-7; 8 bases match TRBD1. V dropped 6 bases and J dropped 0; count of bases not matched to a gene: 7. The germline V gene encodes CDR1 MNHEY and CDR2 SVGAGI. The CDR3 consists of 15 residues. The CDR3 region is CASRGSGQASYEQYF. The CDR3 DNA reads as TGTGCCAGCAGGGGATCGGGACAGGCCTCCTACGAGCAGTACTTC.

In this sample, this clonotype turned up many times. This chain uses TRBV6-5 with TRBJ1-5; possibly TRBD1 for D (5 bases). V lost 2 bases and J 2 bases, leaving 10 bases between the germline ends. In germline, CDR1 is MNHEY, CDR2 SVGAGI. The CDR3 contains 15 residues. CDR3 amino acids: CASSYSQGGNQPQHF. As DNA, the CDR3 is TGTGCCAGCAGTTACAGCCAGGGAGGCAATCAGCCCCAGCATTTT.